The TCR beta chain under discussion was sequenced for a study of T cells expressing NK-cell markers. TCRdb re-called the 5' RACE reads, yielding one record per CDR3 amino acid sequence without DNA. Its table lists about 30,000 distinct CDR3 sequences. The CDR3 has 17 amino acids. Germline CDR1 is WSHSY and CDR2 is SAAADI. The source is a woman aged 18 to 75 in good health. V usage is TRBV10-2 and J usage is TRBJ2-2. The sequenced sample consisted of blood T cells: a sorted CD56 or NKG2C T cell subset, CD4+ or CD8+ T cells, or bulk PBMC T cells (not recorded which). The CDR3 loop reads CASSEGNKIVGTGELFF.